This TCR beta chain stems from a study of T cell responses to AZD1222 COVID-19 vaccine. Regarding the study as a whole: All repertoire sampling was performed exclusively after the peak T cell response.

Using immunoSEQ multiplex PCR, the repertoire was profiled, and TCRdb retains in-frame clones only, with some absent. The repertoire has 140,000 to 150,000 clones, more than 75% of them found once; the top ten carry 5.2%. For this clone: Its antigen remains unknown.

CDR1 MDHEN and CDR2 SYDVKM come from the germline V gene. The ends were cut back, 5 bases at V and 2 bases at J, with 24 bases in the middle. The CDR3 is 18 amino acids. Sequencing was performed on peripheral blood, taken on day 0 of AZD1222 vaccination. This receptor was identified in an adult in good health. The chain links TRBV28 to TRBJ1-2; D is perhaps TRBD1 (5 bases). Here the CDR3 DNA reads TGTGCCAGCAGTAAATTGCGGGACTCAATTTCGCCCAACTATGGCTACACCTTC. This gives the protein CASSKLRDSISPNYGYTF.